This TCR beta chain was profiled in a study of T cell responses to AZD1222 COVID-19 vaccine. This CDR3 is built from 14 residues. Per the germline V gene, CDR1 is MGHDK and CDR2 is SYGVNS. Trimming at V came to 4 bases and at J to 4 bases, leaving 6 bases not matched to a gene. Findings and limits, study-wide: Repertoire samples came only from after the peak T cell response. Baseline testing showed seropositivity in only six AZD1222 recipients. Across spike, vaccine-associated CD4 TCRs were found, dominant at 160-218 and 743-854. Possibly, clonal diversity was underestimated; donors were largely white British and included more females.

Concerning this clone: Its antigen is undetermined.

The repertoire was sequenced with immunoSEQ multiplex PCR; TCRdb's copy has only in-frame clones and lacks some. The sample contains more than 95,000 clones, roughly 89% of which appear only once. Sequenced material: peripheral blood, taken on day 0 of AZD1222 vaccination. J is TRBJ1-2 and V is TRBV25-1, with 7 bases matching TRBD1. The sequence was obtained from an adult in good health. CDR3 in DNA: TGTGCCAGCAGTGCTCCCGACAGGGCCTATGGCTACACCTTC. Its protein is CASSAPDRAYGYTF.